The sample holds a few counts of the clone carrying this TCR beta chain. Its target is unknown. TCRdb reprocessed the RT-PCR reads with MiXCR, giving one entry per CDR3 protein. The sample includes roughly 500,000 distinct CDR3 sequences, approximately 15% of them seen just once. The sample comes from a study of response to subunit inactivated influenza vaccine. Study-wide results and limits: Authors suggested each seasonal flu vaccination may recruit only limited numbers of new T cells.

Trimming took 6 bases from V and 0 from J, leaving 4 bases between them. The CDR3 loop spans 12 amino acids. The TCR comes from a man aged 50 to 69 who received an inactivated influenza vaccine. The sequenced sample was CD4+ T cells sorted from PBMCs, obtained less than 30 months after vaccination. The rearrangement uses TRBV12-3 or TRBV12-4 and TRBJ2-3; D remains unclear. Here the CDR3 reads CASRQSTDTQYF. In nucleotides, the CDR3 is TGTGCCAGCAGACAAAGCACAGATACGCAGTATTTT.